This T cell receptor beta chain was recorded in a study of blood T cell repertoires in COVID-19. Study information: From T cells, B-cell-depleted T cells, or PBMCs came the material, which was cDNA or gDNA.

Methods used by the authors: The assay estimated nucleated cells by amplifying reference gene primers. Only in-frame clones appear in the TCRdb table, and some are missing; sequencing was by immunoSEQ multiplex PCR. That table is the source of V, J and clone size, and D and trimming were worked out from the DNA. The sample yields around 180,000 clones, about 85% seen once. Material for sequencing was peripheral blood. This sequence was found in a young woman with active or convalescent COVID-19.

Here the CDR3 DNA reads TGTGCCAGCAGCCAAGACGCGGGGCTGGTCTACGAGCAGTACTTC. Translated, it gives CASSQDAGLVYEQYF. This chain joins TRBV14 and TRBJ2-7, with D possibly matching TRBD2 (6 bases). Between the trimmed V and J ends, which lost 0 bases and 3 bases, there was a span of 12 bases. This CDR3 has 15 amino acids. Germline CDR1 and CDR2: SGHDN and FVKESK.